What follows describes a single T cell receptor beta chain. Original data processing: Amplified reference gene primers provided the basis for estimating nucleated cell counts. The protocol was immunoSEQ multiplex PCR, while the TCRdb copy is restricted to in-frame clones and leaves out a portion. The V and J calls and the clone size are those of that table, but D and trimming were determined from the DNA. The sample contains roughly 42,000 clones, about 88% of which appear only once. This entry belongs to a study of blood T cell repertoires in COVID-19. Study at large: Samples of COVID-19 (acute and convalescent) were obtained from the United States, Italy and Spain.

The CDR3 runs to 16 residues. Trimming took off 4 bases at V and 4 bases at J, with 19 bases between the two ends. Germline loops: CDR1 MNHEY, CDR2 SMNVEV (reference sequence). The sequencing sample was made of peripheral blood. This chain joins TRBV27 and TRBJ1-1, with D unclear. The TCR originated in a human donor in a cohort sampled during active COVID-19. The CDR3, as DNA: TGTGCCAGCAGTTCAAGACTTCTGGTTAAACCCACTGAAGCTTTCTTT. It translates to CASSSRLLVKPTEAFF.